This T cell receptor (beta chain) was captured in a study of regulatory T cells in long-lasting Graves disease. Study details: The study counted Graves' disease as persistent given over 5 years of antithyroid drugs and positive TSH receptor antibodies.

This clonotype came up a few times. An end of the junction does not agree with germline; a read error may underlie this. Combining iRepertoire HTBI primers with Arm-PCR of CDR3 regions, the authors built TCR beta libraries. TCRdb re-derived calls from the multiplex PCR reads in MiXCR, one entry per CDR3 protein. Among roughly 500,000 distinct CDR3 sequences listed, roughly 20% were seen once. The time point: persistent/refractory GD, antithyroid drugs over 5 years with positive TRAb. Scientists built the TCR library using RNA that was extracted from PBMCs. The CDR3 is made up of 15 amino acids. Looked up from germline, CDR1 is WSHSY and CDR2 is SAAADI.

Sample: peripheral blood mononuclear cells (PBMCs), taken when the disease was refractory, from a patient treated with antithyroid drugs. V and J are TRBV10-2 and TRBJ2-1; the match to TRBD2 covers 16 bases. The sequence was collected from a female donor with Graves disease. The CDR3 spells CASTPGLAGGNGQFF. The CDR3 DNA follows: TGCGCCAGCACTCCGGGACTAGCGGGAGGGAATGGGCAGTTCTTC.